Listed below are T cell receptor beta chains from one sample, sequenced in a study of blood T cell repertoires in COVID-19. Using immunoSEQ multiplex PCR, the repertoire was profiled, and TCRdb retains in-frame clones only, with some absent. The sample records some 220,000 clones, approximately 90% being singletons. Sample: PBMCs or T cells enriched from blood (not recorded which). The source is a woman aged 40 to 50 with acute COVID-19. Each CDR3 is given with its conserved first and last residue. A D gene is named only where the DNA matches it firmly. Clone size appears in some rows only: once, few, many, or a class for an expanded clone.

d_call,clone_size,j_call,v_call,cdr3_aa,cdr3_nt
TRBD1,-,TRBJ1-1,TRBV27,CASSTSDRDRTTEAFF,TGTGCCAGCAGTACCTCGGACAGGGATCGAACAACTGAAGCTTTCTTT
TRBD2,-,TRBJ2-7,TRBV7-2,CASRLASYEQYF,TGTGCCAGCAGACTAGCGTCCTACGAGCAGTACTTC
-,-,TRBJ1-5,TRBV3-1/TRBV3-2,CASSQAVANQPQHF,TGTGCCAGCAGCCAAGCGGTAGCTAATCAGCCCCAGCATTTT
TRBD1,few,TRBJ1-5,TRBV5-6,CASSSDRGGQPQHF,TGTGCCAGCAGCTCGGACAGGGGAGGTCAGCCCCAGCATTTT
-,once,TRBJ1-5,TRBV5-5,CASSLSLSGAVDQPQHF,TGTGCCAGCAGCTTGTCTCTCTCAGGGGCCGTTGATCAGCCCCAGCATTTT
-,-,TRBJ2-2,TRBV9,CASSGGGGNTGELFF,TGTGCCAGCAGCGGTGGGGGCGGAAACACCGGGGAGCTGTTTTTT
-,-,TRBJ1-3,TRBV27,CASSFRGSGNTIYF,TGTGCCAGCAGTTTTCGCGGGTCCGGGAACACCATATATTTT
-,-,TRBJ2-6,TRBV19,CASTLRSSGANVLTF,TGTGCCAGTACTCTGAGGAGCTCTGGGGCCAACGTCCTGACTTTC
-,-,TRBJ1-4,TRBV7-2,CASSLVSMTELFF,TGTGCCAGCAGCTTAGTATCGATGACTGAACTGTTTTTT
-,-,TRBJ1-2,TRBV5-1,CASTPVVGENYGYTF,TGCGCCAGCACCCCCGTCGTAGGAGAGAACTATGGCTACACCTTC
-,-,TRBJ1-1,TRBV9,CASSVHPGPNTEAFF,TGTGCCAGCAGCGTACACCCAGGGCCGAACACTGAAGCTTTCTTT
-,-,TRBJ1-6,TRBV5-6,CASSLVQGPSPLHF,TGTGCCAGCAGCTTGGTGCAGGGCCCTTCACCCCTCCACTTT
-,-,TRBJ1-2,TRBV30,CAWTVGAYGRTSNYGYTF,TGTGCCTGGACCGTGGGGGCCTACGGCCGTACCTCTAACTATGGCTACACCTTC
TRBD1,-,TRBJ2-2,TRBV19,CASSRRDRETGELFF,TGTGCCAGTAGTCGCCGGGACAGAGAAACCGGGGAGCTGTTTTTT
TRBD1,few,TRBJ1-2,TRBV24-1,CATSDYRGIFYGYTF,TGTGCCACCAGTGATTACAGGGGTATCTTCTATGGCTACACCTTC
TRBD2,-,TRBJ2-5,TRBV11-1,CASSLPGLAETQYF,TGTGCCAGCAGCCTTCCGGGACTAGCAGAGACCCAGTACTTC
TRBD2,-,TRBJ2-5,TRBV28,CASSLGLAGRHPAGETQYF,TGTGCCAGCAGTTTGGGGCTAGCGGGGCGTCATCCGGCCGGGGAGACCCAGTACTTC
-,few,TRBJ2-1,TRBV7-3,CASSSVAGANEQFF,TGTGCCAGCAGCTCGGTGGCGGGGGCCAATGAGCAGTTCTTC
-,-,TRBJ2-3,TRBV29-1,CSVLGGAELTDTQYF,TGCAGCGTTCTGGGTGGGGCGGAGTTAACAGATACGCAGTATTTT
-,-,TRBJ1-3,TRBV4-3,CASSQDSTGPTGNTIYF,TGCGCCAGCAGCCAAGATTCGACAGGCCCTACTGGAAACACCATATATTTT
-,-,TRBJ2-1,TRBV11-2,CASSESSYNEQFF,TGTGCCAGCAGCGAGAGCTCCTACAATGAGCAGTTCTTC
TRBD1,-,TRBJ1-2,TRBV15,CATSRLPPRDRDLPGYTF,TGTGCCACCAGCAGATTGCCGCCAAGGGACAGGGATCTACCTGGCTACACCTTC
-,-,TRBJ2-1,TRBV4-3,CASSQEDTYNEQFF,TGCGCCAGCAGCCAAGAGGACACTTACAATGAGCAGTTCTTC
-,-,TRBJ1-4,TRBV7-9,CASSLGVGRGEKLFF,TGTGCCAGCAGCTTAGGAGTAGGAAGAGGGGAAAAACTGTTTTTT
TRBD1,-,TRBJ1-3,TRBV2,CASRDSGQGTGNTIYF,TGTGCCAGCAGGGACTCGGGACAGGGAACTGGAAACACCATATATTTT
-,few,TRBJ1-5,TRBV5-5,CASSRMGGQTDSAYNQPQHF,TGTGCCAGCAGCCGGATGGGGGGGCAGACGGACTCGGCTTACAATCAGCCCCAGCATTTT
-,-,TRBJ1-5,TRBV10-3,CAISPANSGQPQHF,TGTGCCATCAGCCCCGCTAACTCGGGTCAGCCCCAGCATTTT
-,once,TRBJ2-2,TRBV9,CASSPGNLDTGELFF,TGTGCCAGCAGCCCCGGGAACCTCGACACCGGGGAGCTGTTTTTT
TRBD1,-,TRBJ1-6,TRBV5-1,CASSPGQGKDLGNSPPHF,TGCGCCAGCAGCCCGGGACAGGGGAAGGACTTGGGGAATTCACCCCCCCACTTT
-,once,TRBJ1-3,TRBV3-1/TRBV3-2,CASSQTDLSGNTIYF,TGTGCCAGCAGCCAGACAGACCTCTCTGGAAACACCATATATTTT
TRBD1,-,TRBJ1-1,TRBV6-5,CASRRSGTEAEAFF,TGTGCCAGCAGGAGATCCGGGACAGAGGCTGAAGCTTTCTTT
-,once,TRBJ1-1,TRBV11-2,CASSLVGGAQGSTEAFF,TGTGCCAGCAGCTTAGTAGGGGGGGCGCAAGGAAGCACTGAAGCTTTCTTT
TRBD1,-,TRBJ1-6,TRBV7-9,CASSSGQTKNSPLHF,TGTGCCAGCAGCTCGGGACAGACAAAAAATTCACCCCTCCACTTT
TRBD1,-,TRBJ1-2,TRBV7-9,CASSQDRGRRGYGYTF,TGTGCCAGCAGCCAGGACAGGGGGCGCAGGGGCTATGGCTACACCTTC
TRBD1,-,TRBJ1-3,TRBV19,CATATGPGGNTIYF,TGTGCCACAGCGACAGGGCCTGGGGGAAACACCATATATTTT
-,-,TRBJ1-1,TRBV19,CASSILSGKNTEAFF,TGTGCCAGTAGTATATTATCAGGGAAGAACACTGAAGCTTTCTTT
-,-,TRBJ2-3,TRBV24-1,CATSAVLQGTDTQYF,TGTGCCACCAGTGCGGTCCTACAGGGAACAGATACGCAGTATTTT
-,-,TRBJ2-4,TRBV5-1,CASSWEGVKNIQYF,TGCGCCAGCAGCTGGGAGGGGGTCAAAAACATTCAGTACTTC
-,-,TRBJ1-2,TRBV5-4,CASRQTGYYGYTF,TGTGCCAGCAGACAAACAGGGTATTATGGCTACACCTTC
TRBD1,-,TRBJ1-2,TRBV3-1/TRBV3-2,CASSQGRGPLGGYTF,TGTGCCAGCAGCCAAGGGAGGGGGCCGCTGGGTGGCTACACCTTC
-,-,TRBJ1-5,TRBV28,CASRPSGVGNQPQHF,TGTGCCAGCAGACCCTCGGGGGTGGGGAATCAGCCCCAGCATTTT
-,-,TRBJ1-4,TRBV14,CASSHSGLWEKLFF,TGTGCCAGCAGCCACTCGGGACTGTGGGAAAAACTGTTTTTT
-,-,TRBJ1-3,TRBV18,CASSLDSRSGNTIYF,TGTGCCAGCTCATTGGACAGCCGCTCTGGAAACACCATATATTTT
TRBD2,-,TRBJ2-5,TRBV11-2,CASSPGLAEETQYF,TGTGCCAGCAGCCCGGGACTAGCGGAAGAGACCCAGTACTTC
-,-,TRBJ1-2,TRBV19,CASSRGLHYGYTF,TGTGCCAGTAGTAGAGGGCTTCACTATGGCTACACCTTC
-,-,TRBJ1-2,TRBV6-5,CASRIQSYGYTF,TGTGCCAGCAGGATACAGAGCTATGGCTACACCTTC